These T cell receptor beta chains were read from a single sample in a study of neurological immune-mediated disorders. MiXCR was run by TCRdb on the 5' RACE reads, yielding one entry per CDR3 protein. The sample consists of more than 40,000 distinct CDR3 sequences, approximately 15% of them appearing once. Material: CD4+ T cells from blood. Receptors originate from a woman between 55 and 75 years old with HTLV-1-associated myelopathy (HAM/TSP). The CDR3 runs from the conserved cysteine through the conserved F or W. Fields, in order: D gene, V gene, clone size, J gene, CDR3 DNA, CDR3 protein. D genes are given only for firm matches. Clone size is given for some rows only: seen once, a few or many times, or a class if the clone is expanded.

.	TRBV20-1	many	TRBJ2-7	TGCAGTGCTAGTCAAGGCCTTCCCTACGAGCAGTACTTC	CSASQGLPYEQYF
.	TRBV14	medium-sized	TRBJ2-5	TGTGCCAGCAGCCAAGTTCGAGAGACCCAGTACTTC	CASSQVRETQYF
TRBD2	TRBV10-3	many	TRBJ2-5	TGTGCCATAGCGGGGGTTCCGGAGACCCAGTACTTC	CAIAGVPETQYF
TRBD2	TRBV6-5	many	TRBJ2-7	TGTGCCAGCAGTTATCGAGCGGGGAGCTCCTACGAGCAGTACTTC	CASSYRAGSSYEQYF
TRBD1	TRBV5-6	many	TRBJ1-2	TGTGCCAGCAGCTTGGACCCGGGACAGAGCTTCTATGGCTACACCTTC	CASSLDPGQSFYGYTF
.	TRBV10-3	.	TRBJ1-1	TGTGCCATCAGTGAAGGGCAGAACACTGAAGCTTTCTTT	CAISEGQNTEAFF
.	TRBV6-1	many	TRBJ1-2	TGTGCCAGCAGTGATCGTCTTTCCATAGCGGGAGTAACCTATGGCTACACCTTC	CASSDRLSIAGVTYGYTF
.	TRBV5-6	many	TRBJ1-4	TGTGCCAGCAGCTTTCGCCAGCCGAATGAAAAACTGTTTTTT	CASSFRQPNEKLFF
TRBD2	TRBV20-1	many	TRBJ2-2	TGCAGTGCTAGTTCTACGGGGGGCACCGGGGAGCTGTTTTTT	CSASSTGGTGELFF
.	TRBV14	many	TRBJ1-3	TGTGCCAGCAGCCAACAACGATCGGCCGGAAACACCATATATTTT	CASSQQRSAGNTIYF
.	TRBV20-1	many	TRBJ2-5	TGCAGTGCTAGAGATGCGAGGGGTATCCAAGAGACCCAGTACTTC	CSARDARGIQETQYF
TRBD2	TRBV20-1	many	TRBJ2-3	TGCAGTGCTACGCCGGGACTAGCGGGGGGCCTAGGCACAGATACGCAGTATTTT	CSATPGLAGGLGTDTQYF
.	TRBV2	many	TRBJ2-6	TGTGCCAGCACCGAGGGGGGGTTTGGGGCCAACGTCCTGACTTTC	CASTEGGFGANVLTF
TRBD2	TRBV14	many	TRBJ2-1	TGTGCCAGCAGCCCCCCGGGACTATACAATGAGCAGTTCTTC	CASSPPGLYNEQFF
TRBD2	TRBV6-5	many	TRBJ2-1	TGTGCCAGCAGAACGTTGAAGGCGCGGGGGGGCTCCTACCATGAGCAGTTCTTC	CASRTLKARGGSYHEQFF
.	TRBV5-1	many	TRBJ2-7	TGCGCCAGCAGCGAAGGCAGCCGCTACGAGCAGTACTTC	CASSEGSRYEQYF
.	TRBV9	many	TRBJ1-2	TGTGCCAGCAGCGTCCAGGGTAATAACTATGGCTACACCTTC	CASSVQGNNYGYTF
TRBD2	TRBV5-1	many	TRBJ2-2	TGCGCCAGCAGCTGGCGGACTAGCGGTTATGACACCGGGGAGCTGTTTTTT	CASSWRTSGYDTGELFF
TRBD1	TRBV5-1	.	TRBJ2-7	TGCGCCAGCAGATTGGTCGGACAGGGCTACAAGCAGTACTTC	CASRLVGQGYKQYF
TRBD2	TRBV11-2	.	TRBJ2-1	TGTGCCAGCAGCTTAGGGACTAGCGGGGGAGCGAATGGGCAGTTCTTC	CASSLGTSGGANGQFF
TRBD1	TRBV5-1	many	TRBJ2-3	TGCGCCAGCAGCCCGGGACAGGGAGGCACAGATACGCAGTATTTT	CASSPGQGGTDTQYF